The next 17 T cell receptor beta chains were all read from a single sample in a study of T cell clonality in common variable immunodeficiency. Profiling relied on immunoSEQ multiplex PCR, and the TCRdb table lists in-frame clones only, not all of them. This sample carries about 50,000 clones and no singletons, and approximately 1.9% goes to the top ten. Sequenced sample: peripheral blood mononuclear cells. These receptors all come from a person aged 18-69 years in good health.

This clone was counted at least ten times. The read terminates 3 residues ahead of where the CDR3 ends, so the germline J gene completes it. The rearrangement links TRBV19 to TRBJ2-7, with 11 bases aligning to TRBD2. Germline-derived CDR1 and CDR2 are LNHDA and SQIVND (reference sequence). V dropped 6 bases and J dropped 2; count of bases not matched to a gene: 12. This CDR3 comprises 17 residues. The sequenced CDR3 bases are TGTGCCAGTAGCACCGGACTAGCGGGTCGGACAACCTACGAG. Its protein product is CASSTGLAGRTTYE. The full-length CDR3 reads as CASSTGLAGRTTYEQYF.

This clone was counted at least ten times. The read gets to within 3 residues of the CDR3 end, and the germline J gene fills in the rest. The V and J genes are TRBV20-1 and TRBJ2-3, with 11 nucleotides matching TRBD2. The CDR3 extends over 16 amino acids. The germline V gene has CDR1 DFQATT and CDR2 SNEGSKA (reference sequence). The V and J ends lost 1 base and 2 bases, in that order; junction bases with no gene match: 5. CDR3 in amino acids: CSARVRLAGNTDTQYF. The CDR3 DNA, read in part, is TGCAGTGCTAGAGTAAGACTAGCGGGGAACACAGATACG.

This clone showed up many times. The missing CDR3 end, 3 residues past where the read stops, is filled in from the germline J gene. The J gene is TRBJ2-6, the V gene TRBV19; D ambiguous. Germline CDR1 reads LNHDA; CDR2 reads SQIVND (reference sequence). V was clipped by 2 bases and J by 0 bases, with 5 bases between them. The length of the CDR3 is 15 residues. CDR3 sequence: CASSIHSSGANVLTF. The sequenced CDR3 bases are TGTGCCAGTAGTATACATAGCTCTGGGGCCAACGTC.

This clone was counted many times. Read sequence stops 3 residues before the CDR3 end, and the germline J gene provides the missing end. Other nucleotide sequences in the sample specify the same CDR3. The chain carries TRBV6-2 or TRBV6-3 and TRBJ2-4; weak D call: TRBD1 (5 bases). The CDR3 is 16 residues long. V was clipped by 4 bases and J by 1 base, with 14 bases between them. Germline loops: CDR1 MNHEY, CDR2 SVGEGT. CDR3 residues: CASSLIPGFAKNIQYF. The covered CDR3 bases are TGTGCCAGCAGTTTGATTCCAGGGTTCGCCAAAAACATT.

This clone turned up a few times. Read coverage stops 3 residues before the CDR3 terminus; the germline J gene supplies the remainder. The chain is built from TRBV7-9 and TRBJ1-2; maybe TRBD1 (5 bases). The CDR3 runs to 13 residues. Germline V gene lookup returns CDR1 SEHNR and CDR2 FQNEAQ (reference sequence). Trimming cost V 6 bases and J 7 bases, with 15 bases left between them. The covered CDR3 bases are TGTGCCAGCAGGTTCGCGGGGGAGGGTGGC. Encoded protein: CASRFAGEGG. The entire CDR3 reads CASRFAGEGGYTF. The full variable domain, completed using reference TRBV7-9 and TRBJ1-2, is DTGVSQNPRHKITKRGQNVTFRCDPISEHNRLYWYRQTLGQGPEFLTYFQNEAQLEKSRLLSDRFSAERPKGSFSTLEIQRTEQGDSAMYLCASRFAGEGGYTFGSGTRLTVV.

This clone was counted ten times or more. The read halts 3 residues ahead of the CDR3 end, with the missing end drawn from the germline J gene. Other DNA sequences from this sample encode an identical CDR3 as well. The chain recombines TRBV20-1 with TRBJ2-7; 9 bases line up with TRBD1. J was trimmed by 4 bases and V by 3 bases; bases with no gene match: 10. The CDR3 covers 15 residues. CDR1 is DFQATT, CDR2 SNEGSKA, per germline (reference sequence). CDR3 sequence reads: CSASAGTGKQYEQYF. The sequenced part of the CDR3 DNA is TGCAGTGCTAGCGCAGGGACAGGGAAACAATACGAG.

This clone came up many times. Sequencing ends 3 residues short of the CDR3 end; the germline J gene provides the rest. This sequence joins TRBV20-1 and TRBJ2-3, with 7 positions matching TRBD2. The V and J ends lost 5 bases and 5 bases, in that order; junction bases with no gene match: 13. CDR1 is DFQATT, CDR2 SNEGSKA, per germline (reference sequence). The CDR3 has 15 amino acids. The CDR3 reads CSASAGDRLGDTQYF. CDR3 DNA, as far as it was read: TGCAGTGCTTCGGCGGGAGATCGTTTGGGAGATACG.

This clone was observed many times. The read gets to within 3 residues of the CDR3 end, and the germline J gene fills in the rest. This chain links TRBV2 with TRBJ1-2, with D uncertain. From germline, CDR1 is SNHLY and CDR2 FYNNEI. The CDR3 runs to 13 residues. The CDR3 region is CASSLVREGGYTF. The CDR3 bases that were read are TGTGCCAGCAGTCTGGTGCGGGAAGGGGGC.

This clone was observed at least ten times. From the germline J gene comes the end of the CDR3, since the read stops 3 residues before it. The chain links TRBV30 to TRBJ2-3; either TRBD1 or TRBD2 may fit D (5 bases each). Germline V lookup: CDR1 GTSNPN, CDR2 SVGIG (reference sequence). V shed 4 bases and J shed 6 bases, with 8 bases lying between them. The CDR3 covers 11 residues. Here the CDR3 reads CAWKEGDTQYF. CDR3 bases read: TGTGCCTGGAAAGAGGGGGATACG.

This clone appeared many times. The CDR3 extends 3 residues past the end of the read, so its final part is completed from the germline J gene. The chain carries TRBV5-1 and TRBJ1-1, with D maybe TRBD1 (5 bases). CDR1 SGHRS and CDR2 YFSETQ come from the germline V gene. The CDR3 extends over 15 amino acids. The V gene lost 0 bases and the J gene lost 3 bases, with 12 bases spanning the gap. CDR3 protein: CASSLVGLGDTEAFF. CDR3 DNA, as far as it was read: TGCGCCAGCAGCTTGGTGGGGCTGGGAGACACTGAA.

This clone was seen at least ten times. The CDR3 end lies 3 residues beyond the end of the read and is filled in from the germline J gene. This sequence joins TRBV30 and TRBJ2-3; the D is unclear. This CDR3 spans 13 amino acids. CDR1 and CDR2 (germline): GTSNPN, SVGIG (reference sequence). Trimming cost V 3 bases and J 6 bases, with 13 bases left between them. The CDR3 sequence is CAWRGPPYDTQYF. The sequenced CDR3 bases are TGTGCCTGGAGGGGCCCGCCCTACGATACG.

This clone was found many times. The read falls 3 residues short of the CDR3 end, and the missing part is taken from the germline J gene. V gene TRBV18 combines with J gene TRBJ2-2; 11 nucleotides line up with TRBD2. The junction had 10 bases not matched to a gene; V was cut back by 1 base and J by 6 bases. Germline V CDR1 and CDR2: KGHSH, LQKENI. The CDR3 length is 18 residues. CDR3 sequence: CASSPRTLAGGIPGELFF. The sequenced part of the CDR3 DNA is TGTGCCAGCTCACCACGGACCCTAGCGGGAGGAATCCCCGGGGAG.

This clone came up many times. The CDR3 end lies 3 residues beyond the end of the read and is filled in from the germline J gene. V and J are TRBV6-1 and TRBJ1-2; TRBD1 might be the D (5 bases). Germline V lookup: CDR1 MNHNS, CDR2 SASEGT. The CDR3 has 14 residues. The V end was cut by 3 bases, the J end by 7 bases, with 15 bases between. The CDR3 protein is CASSEAGGRGGYTF. CDR3 DNA (partial): TGTGCCAGCAGTGAGGCCGGGGGACGGGGTGGC.

This clone was found many times. The observed sequence ends 3 residues before the CDR3 terminus, with the missing tail filled in from the germline J gene. The genes are TRBV20-1 and TRBJ2-4; the D gene is possibly TRBD1 (6 bases). V dropped 2 bases and J dropped 5 bases, with 16 bases sitting between them. Germline CDR1 and CDR2: DFQATT and SNEGSKA (reference sequence). This CDR3 is built from 15 residues. The part of the CDR3 DNA that was read is TGCAGTGCTAGACCGCCGGGACACCCTGAAAACATT. Encoded protein: CSARPPGHPENI. The CDR3 as a whole reads CSARPPGHPENIQYF.

This clone was counted a few times. The read halts 3 residues ahead of the CDR3 end, with the missing end drawn from the germline J gene. V gene TRBV18 combines with J gene TRBJ2-3; 8 positions match TRBD1. Germline V gene data show CDR1 as KGHSH and CDR2 as LQKENI. The CDR3 is 15 amino acids. CDR3 amino acids: CASSPDRGTNQPQYF. CDR3 bases read: TGTGCCAGCTCTCCAGACAGGGGTACTAACCAGCCG. The variable domain in full, completed from reference TRBV18 and TRBJ2-3, reads NAGVMQNPRHLVRRRGQEARLRCSPMKGHSHVYWYRQLPEEGLKFMVYLQKENIIDESGMPKERFSAEFPKEGPSILRIQQVVRGDSAAYFCASSPDRGTNQPQYFGPGTRLTVL.

This clone was picked up many times. The read comes to an end 3 residues before the CDR3 does, leaving the germline J gene to fill in the end. The chain has TRBV19 and TRBJ2-1; weak D call: TRBD2 (6 bases). Trimming pared 4 bases from V and 5 bases from J, leaving 12 bases between. The CDR3 is 14 amino acids. Germline CDR1 LNHDA, CDR2 SQIVND (reference sequence). CDR3 DNA, as far as it was read: TGTGCCAGTAGTAGGTCCGGGGGAAACAATGAG. This translates into CASSRSGGNNE. The whole CDR3 protein is CASSRSGGNNEQFF.

At least ten counts were recorded for this clone. Read sequence stops 3 residues before the CDR3 end, and the germline J gene provides the missing end. The genes are TRBV19 and TRBJ2-7, with 11 positions matching TRBD1. The V gene end was trimmed by 6 bases and the J gene end by 3 bases; junction bases not matched to a gene: 1. CDR3 size: 13 residues. Germline assignment: CDR1 LNHDA and CDR2 SQIVND (reference sequence). CDR3 loop: CASSGTGGYEQYF. The CDR3 bases that were read are TGTGCCAGTAGCGGGACAGGGGGCTACGAG.